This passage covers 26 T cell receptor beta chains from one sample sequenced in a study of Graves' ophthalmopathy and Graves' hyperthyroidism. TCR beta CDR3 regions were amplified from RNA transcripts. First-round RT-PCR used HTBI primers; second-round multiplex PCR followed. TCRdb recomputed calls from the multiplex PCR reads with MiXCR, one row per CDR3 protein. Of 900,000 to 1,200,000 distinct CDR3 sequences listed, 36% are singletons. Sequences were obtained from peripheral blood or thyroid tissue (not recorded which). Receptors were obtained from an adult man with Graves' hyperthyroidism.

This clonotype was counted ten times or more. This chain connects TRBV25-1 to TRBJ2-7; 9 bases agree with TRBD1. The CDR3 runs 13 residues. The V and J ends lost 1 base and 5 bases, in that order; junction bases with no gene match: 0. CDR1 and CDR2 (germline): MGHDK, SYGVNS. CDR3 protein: CASSEWTGDEQYF. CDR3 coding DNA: TGTGCCAGCAGTGAATGGACAGGGGACGAGCAGTACTTC.

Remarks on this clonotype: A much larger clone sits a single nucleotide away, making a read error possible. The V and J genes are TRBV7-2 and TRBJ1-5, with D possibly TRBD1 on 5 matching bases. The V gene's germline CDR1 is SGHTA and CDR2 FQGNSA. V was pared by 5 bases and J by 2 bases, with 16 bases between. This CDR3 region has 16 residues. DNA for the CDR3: TGTGCCAGCAGCATATATCTAGGGGCGGGCAATCAGCCCCAGCATTTT. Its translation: CASSIYLGAGNQPQHF.

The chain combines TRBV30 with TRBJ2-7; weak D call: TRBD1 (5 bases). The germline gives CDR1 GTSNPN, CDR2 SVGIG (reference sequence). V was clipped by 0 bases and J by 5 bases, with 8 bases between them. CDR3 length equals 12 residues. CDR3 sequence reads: CAWSVQAHEQYF. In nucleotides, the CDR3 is TGTGCCTGGAGTGTACAGGCGCACGAGCAGTACTTC.

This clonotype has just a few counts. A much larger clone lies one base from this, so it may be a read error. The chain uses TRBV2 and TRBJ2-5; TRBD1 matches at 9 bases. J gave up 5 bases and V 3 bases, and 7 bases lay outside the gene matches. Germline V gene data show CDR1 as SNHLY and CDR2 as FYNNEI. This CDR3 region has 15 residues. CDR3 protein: CASSEGQGGTETQYF. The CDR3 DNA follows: TGTGCCAGCAGTGAGGGACAGGGAGGTACGGAGACCCAGTACTTC.

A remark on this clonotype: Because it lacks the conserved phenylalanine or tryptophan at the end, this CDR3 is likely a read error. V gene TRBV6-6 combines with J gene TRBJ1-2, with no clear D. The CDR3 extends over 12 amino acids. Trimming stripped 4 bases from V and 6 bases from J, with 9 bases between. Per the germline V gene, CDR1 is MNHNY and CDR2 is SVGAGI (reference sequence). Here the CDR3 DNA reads TGTGCCAGCAGTTGGAGTTCGAATGGCTACACCTCC. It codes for CASSWSSNGYTS.

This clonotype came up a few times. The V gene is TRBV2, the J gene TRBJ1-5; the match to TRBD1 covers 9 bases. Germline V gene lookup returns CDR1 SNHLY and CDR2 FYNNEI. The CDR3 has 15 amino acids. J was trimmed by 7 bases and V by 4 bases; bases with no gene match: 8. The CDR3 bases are TGTGCCAGCAGTGCGCAGACAGGGGGAGGACAGCCCCAGCATTTT. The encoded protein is CASSAQTGGGQPQHF.

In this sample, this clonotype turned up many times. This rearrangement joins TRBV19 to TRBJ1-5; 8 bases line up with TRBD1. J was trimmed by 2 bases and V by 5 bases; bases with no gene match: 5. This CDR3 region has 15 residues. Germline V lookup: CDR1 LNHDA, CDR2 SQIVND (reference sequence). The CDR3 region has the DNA TGTGCCAGTAGTGGACAGGGAAATGGCAATCAGCCCCAGCATTTT. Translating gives CASSGQGNGNQPQHF.

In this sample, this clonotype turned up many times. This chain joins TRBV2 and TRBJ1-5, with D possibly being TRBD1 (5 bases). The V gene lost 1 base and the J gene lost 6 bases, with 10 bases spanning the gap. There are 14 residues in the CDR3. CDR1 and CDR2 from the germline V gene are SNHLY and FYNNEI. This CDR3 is CASSEGRGSQPQHF. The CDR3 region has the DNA TGTGCCAGCAGTGAAGGGAGGGGATCTCAGCCCCAGCATTTT.

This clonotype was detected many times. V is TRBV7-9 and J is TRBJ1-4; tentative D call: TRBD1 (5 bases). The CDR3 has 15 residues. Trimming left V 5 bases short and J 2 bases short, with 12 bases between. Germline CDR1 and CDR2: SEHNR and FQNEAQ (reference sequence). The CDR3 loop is CASSKVGGTNEKLFF. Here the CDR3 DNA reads TGTGCCAGCAGCAAAGTCGGGGGGACTAATGAAAAACTGTTTTTT.

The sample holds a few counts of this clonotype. The CDR3 nucleotides are TGCAGTGCCAGAAAGGAATCGGGACTAGCGGGAGGTTCTTACGAGCAGTACTTC. Residues: CSARKESGLAGGSYEQYF. The chain recombines TRBV20-1 with TRBJ2-7, with TRBD2 identical over 15 bases. The CDR3 is made up of 18 amino acids. After removal of 6 bases from V and 4 bases from J, the junction contained 16 bases not matched to a gene. Germline V lookup: CDR1 DFQATT, CDR2 SNEGSKA (reference sequence).

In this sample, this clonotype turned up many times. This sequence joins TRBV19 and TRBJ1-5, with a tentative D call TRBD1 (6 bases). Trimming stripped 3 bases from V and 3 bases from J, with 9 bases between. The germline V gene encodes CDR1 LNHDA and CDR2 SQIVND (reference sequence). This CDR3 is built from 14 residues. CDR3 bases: TGTGCCAGTAGTATTGGGGGCCACAATCAGCCCCAGCATTTT. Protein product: CASSIGGHNQPQHF.

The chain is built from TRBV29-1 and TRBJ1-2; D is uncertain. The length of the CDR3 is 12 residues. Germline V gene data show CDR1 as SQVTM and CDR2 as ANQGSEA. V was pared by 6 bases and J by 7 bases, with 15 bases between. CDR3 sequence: CSVWIGSVGYTF. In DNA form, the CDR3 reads TGCAGCGTGTGGATAGGGTCGGTTGGCTACACCTTC.

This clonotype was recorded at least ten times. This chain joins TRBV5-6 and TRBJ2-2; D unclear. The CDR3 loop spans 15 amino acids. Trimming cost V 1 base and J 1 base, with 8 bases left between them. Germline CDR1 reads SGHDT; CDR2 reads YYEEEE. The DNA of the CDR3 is TGTGCCAGCAGCTTGATTTCGAGGAACACCGGGGAGCTGTTTTTT. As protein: CASSLISRNTGELFF. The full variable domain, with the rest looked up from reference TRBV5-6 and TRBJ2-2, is DAGVTQSPTHLIKTRGQQVTLRCSPKSGHDTVSWYQQALGQGPQFIFQYYEEEERQRGNFPDRFSGHQFPNYSSELNVNALLLGDSALYLCASSLISRNTGELFFGEGSRLTVL.

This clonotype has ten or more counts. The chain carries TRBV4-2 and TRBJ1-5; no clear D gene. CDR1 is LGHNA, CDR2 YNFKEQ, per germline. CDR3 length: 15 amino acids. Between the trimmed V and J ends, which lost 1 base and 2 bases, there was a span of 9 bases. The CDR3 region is CASSQGRPGNQPQHF. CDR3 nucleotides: TGTGCCAGCAGCCAAGGACGGCCGGGCAATCAGCCCCAGCATTTT.

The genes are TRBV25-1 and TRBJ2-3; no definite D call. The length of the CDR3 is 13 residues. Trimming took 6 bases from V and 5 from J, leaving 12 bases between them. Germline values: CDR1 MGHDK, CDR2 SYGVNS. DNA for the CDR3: TGTGCCAGCAGATTAGGAAGGGTAGATACGCAGTATTTT. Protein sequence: CASRLGRVDTQYF.

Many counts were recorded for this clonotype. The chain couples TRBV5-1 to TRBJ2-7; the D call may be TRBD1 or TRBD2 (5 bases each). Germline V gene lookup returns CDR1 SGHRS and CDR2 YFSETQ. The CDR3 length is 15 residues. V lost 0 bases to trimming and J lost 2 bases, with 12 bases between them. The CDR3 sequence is CASSLGGTITYEQYF. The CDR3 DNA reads TGCGCCAGCAGCTTGGGTGGGACGATCACCTACGAGCAGTACTTC.

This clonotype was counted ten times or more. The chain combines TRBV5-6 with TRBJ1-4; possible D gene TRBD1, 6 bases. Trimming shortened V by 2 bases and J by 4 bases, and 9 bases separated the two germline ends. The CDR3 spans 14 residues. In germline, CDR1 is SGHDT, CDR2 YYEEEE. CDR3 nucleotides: TGTGCCAGCAGCTTCGGACAGATTAATGAAAAACTGTTTTTT. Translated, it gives CASSFGQINEKLFF.

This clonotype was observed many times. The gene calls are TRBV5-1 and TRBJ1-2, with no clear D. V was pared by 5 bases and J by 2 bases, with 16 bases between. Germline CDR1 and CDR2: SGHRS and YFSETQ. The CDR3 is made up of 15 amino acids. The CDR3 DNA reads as TGCGCCAGCAGGTCAAAGGGTATGGAGAACTATGGCTACACCTTC. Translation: CASRSKGMENYGYTF.

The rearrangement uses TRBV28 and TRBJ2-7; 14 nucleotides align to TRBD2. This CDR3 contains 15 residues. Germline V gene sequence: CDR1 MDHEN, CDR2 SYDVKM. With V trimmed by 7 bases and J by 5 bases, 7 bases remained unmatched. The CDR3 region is CASMGLAGELDEQYF. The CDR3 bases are TGTGCCAGCATGGGACTAGCGGGAGAATTGGACGAGCAGTACTTC.

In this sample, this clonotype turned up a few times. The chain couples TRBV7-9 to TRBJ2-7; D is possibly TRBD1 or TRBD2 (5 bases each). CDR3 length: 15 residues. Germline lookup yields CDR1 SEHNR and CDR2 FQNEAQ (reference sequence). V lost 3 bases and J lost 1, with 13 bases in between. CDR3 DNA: TGTGCCAGCAGCTTCCGGGACGCTTCATCCTACGAGCAGTACTTC. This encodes CASSFRDASSYEQYF.

The CDR3 sequence: CASLGLGQPQHF. The CDR3 DNA sequence: TGTGCCAGCTTAGGTCTCGGTCAGCCCCAGCATTTT. The rearrangement joins TRBV25-1 to TRBJ1-5; D unclear. The V gene's germline CDR1 is MGHDK and CDR2 SYGVNS. Trimming cost V 8 bases and J 6 bases, with 11 bases left between them. The CDR3 has 12 residues. The full variable domain, in which reference TRBV25-1 and TRBJ1-5 provide the parts outside the CDR3, is EADIYQTPRYLVIGTGKKITLECSQTMGHDKMYWYQQDPGMELHLIHYSYGVNSTEKGDLSSESTVSRIRTEHFPLTLESARPSHTSQYLCASLGLGQPQHFGDGTRLSIL.

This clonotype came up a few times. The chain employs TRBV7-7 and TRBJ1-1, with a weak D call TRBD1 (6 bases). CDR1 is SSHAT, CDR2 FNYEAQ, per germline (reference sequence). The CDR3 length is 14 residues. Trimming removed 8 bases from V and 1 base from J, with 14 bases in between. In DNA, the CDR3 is TGTGCCAGCGCACCGGGACATAGGAACACTGAAGCTTTCTTT. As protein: CASAPGHRNTEAFF.

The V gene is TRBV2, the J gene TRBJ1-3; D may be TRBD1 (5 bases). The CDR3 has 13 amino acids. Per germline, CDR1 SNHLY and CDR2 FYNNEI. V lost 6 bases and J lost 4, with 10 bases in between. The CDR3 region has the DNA TGTGCCAGCAGGCCGTGGACAGGAAACACCATATATTTT. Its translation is CASRPWTGNTIYF.

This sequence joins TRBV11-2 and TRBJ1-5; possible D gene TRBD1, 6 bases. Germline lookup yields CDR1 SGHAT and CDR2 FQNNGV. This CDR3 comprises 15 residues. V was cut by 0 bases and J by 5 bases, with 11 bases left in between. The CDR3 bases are TGTGCCAGCAGCTTAGAGCCGACAGGAGATCAGCCCCAGCATTTT. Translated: CASSLEPTGDQPQHF.

The CDR3 sequence: CSARGRYRGKQPRHEQYF. The CDR3 DNA sequence: TGCAGTGCTAGGGGCCGTTATCGGGGCAAACAGCCCAGGCACGAGCAGTACTTC. V gene TRBV20-1 combines with J gene TRBJ2-7; D assignment may be TRBD1 or TRBD2 (5 bases each). V dropped 3 bases and J dropped 5 bases, with 29 bases sitting between them. The CDR3 loop spans 18 amino acids. The germline gives CDR1 DFQATT, CDR2 SNEGSKA (reference sequence).

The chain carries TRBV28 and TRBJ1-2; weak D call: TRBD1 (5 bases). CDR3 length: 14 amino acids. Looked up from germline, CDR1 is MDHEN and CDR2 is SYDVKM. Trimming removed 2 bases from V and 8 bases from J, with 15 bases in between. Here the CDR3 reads CASSLVGGTRGYTF. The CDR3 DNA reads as TGTGCCAGCAGTTTAGTGGGGGGGACGCGGGGCTACACCTTC.